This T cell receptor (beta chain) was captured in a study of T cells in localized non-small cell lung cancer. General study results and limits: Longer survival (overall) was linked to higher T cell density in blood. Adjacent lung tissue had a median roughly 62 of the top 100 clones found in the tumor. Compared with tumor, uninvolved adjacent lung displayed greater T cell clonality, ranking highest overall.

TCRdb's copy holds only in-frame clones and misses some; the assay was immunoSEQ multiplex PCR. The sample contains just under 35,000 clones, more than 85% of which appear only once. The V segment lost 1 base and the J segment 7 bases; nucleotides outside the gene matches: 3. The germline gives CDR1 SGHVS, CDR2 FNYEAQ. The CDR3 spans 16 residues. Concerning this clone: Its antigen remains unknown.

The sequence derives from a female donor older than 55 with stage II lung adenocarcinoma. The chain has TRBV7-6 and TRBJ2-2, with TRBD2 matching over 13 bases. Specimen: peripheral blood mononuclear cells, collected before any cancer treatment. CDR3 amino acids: CASSLGTSGSVGELFF. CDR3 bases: TGTGCCAGCAGCTTAGGGACTAGCGGGAGTGTCGGGGAGCTGTTTTTT.